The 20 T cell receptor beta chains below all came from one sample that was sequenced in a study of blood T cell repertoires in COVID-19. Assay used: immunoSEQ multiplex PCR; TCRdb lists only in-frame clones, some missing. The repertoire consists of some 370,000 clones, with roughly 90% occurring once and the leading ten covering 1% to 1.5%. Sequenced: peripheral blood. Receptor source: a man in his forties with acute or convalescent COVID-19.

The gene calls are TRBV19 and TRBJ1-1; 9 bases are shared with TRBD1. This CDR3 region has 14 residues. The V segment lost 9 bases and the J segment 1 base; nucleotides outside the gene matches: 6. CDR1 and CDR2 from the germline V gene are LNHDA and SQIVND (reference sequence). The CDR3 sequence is CASGTGQWNTEAFF. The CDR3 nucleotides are TGTGCCAGCGGGACAGGGCAATGGAACACTGAAGCTTTCTTT.

CDR3 residues: CASSDRVARVDGYTF. DNA of the CDR3: TGTGCCAGCAGCGACAGGGTCGCTCGTGTAGATGGCTACACCTTC. The rearrangement uses TRBV9 and TRBJ1-2, with TRBD1 as a possible D gene (6 bases). Between the trimmed V and J ends, which lost 3 bases and 6 bases, there was a span of 18 bases. There are 15 residues in the CDR3. Germline V gene data show CDR1 as SGDLS and CDR2 as YYNGEE.

CDR3 nucleotide sequence: TGTGCCAGCAGCTCGGGACAGGGGAGCACAGATACGCAGTATTTT. Its translation is CASSSGQGSTDTQYF. The chain employs TRBV7-9 and TRBJ2-3; 10 bases align to TRBD1. CDR3 length: 15 residues. The J segment lost 0 bases and the V segment lost 4 bases, leaving 1 base of the junction unmatched. CDR1 is SEHNR, CDR2 FQNEAQ, per germline (reference sequence).

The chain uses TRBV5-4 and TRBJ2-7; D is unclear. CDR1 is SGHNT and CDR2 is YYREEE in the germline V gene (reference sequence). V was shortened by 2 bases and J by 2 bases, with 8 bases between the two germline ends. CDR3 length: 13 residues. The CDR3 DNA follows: TGTGCCAGCAGCTTAGAGAGAACCTACGAGCAGTACTTC. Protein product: CASSLERTYEQYF.

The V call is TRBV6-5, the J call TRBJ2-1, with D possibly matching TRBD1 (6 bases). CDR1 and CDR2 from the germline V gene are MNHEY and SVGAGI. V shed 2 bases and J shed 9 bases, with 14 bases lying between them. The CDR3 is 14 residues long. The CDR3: CASSYSHPQGEQFF. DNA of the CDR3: TGTGCCAGCAGTTACAGTCACCCACAGGGTGAGCAGTTCTTC.

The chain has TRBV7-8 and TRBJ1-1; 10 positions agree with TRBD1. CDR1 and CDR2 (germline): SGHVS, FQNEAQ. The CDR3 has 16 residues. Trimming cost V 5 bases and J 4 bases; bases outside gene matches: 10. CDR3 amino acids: CASSPRPGTGVTEAFF. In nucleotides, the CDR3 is TGTGCCAGCAGCCCCAGGCCGGGGACAGGGGTCACTGAAGCTTTCTTT. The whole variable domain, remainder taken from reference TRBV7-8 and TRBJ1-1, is GAGVSQSPRYKVAKRGQDVALRCDPISGHVSLFWYQQALGQGPEFLTYFQNEAQLDKSGLPSDRFFAERPEGSVSTLKIQRTQQEDSAVYLCASSPRPGTGVTEAFFGQGTRLTVV.

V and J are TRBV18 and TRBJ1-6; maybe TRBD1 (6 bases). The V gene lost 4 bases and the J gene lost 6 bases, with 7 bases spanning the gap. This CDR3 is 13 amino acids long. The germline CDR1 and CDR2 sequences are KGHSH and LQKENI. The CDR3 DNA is TGTGCCAGCTCACTGGACAGTAATTCACCCCTCCACTTT. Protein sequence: CASSLDSNSPLHF.

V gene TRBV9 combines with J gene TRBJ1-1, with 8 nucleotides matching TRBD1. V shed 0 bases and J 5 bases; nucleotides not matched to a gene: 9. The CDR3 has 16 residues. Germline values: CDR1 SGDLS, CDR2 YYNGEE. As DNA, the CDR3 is TGTGCCAGCAGCGTAGGGGAGGGGCAGGGGGCAACTGAAGCTTTCTTT. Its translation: CASSVGEGQGATEAFF.

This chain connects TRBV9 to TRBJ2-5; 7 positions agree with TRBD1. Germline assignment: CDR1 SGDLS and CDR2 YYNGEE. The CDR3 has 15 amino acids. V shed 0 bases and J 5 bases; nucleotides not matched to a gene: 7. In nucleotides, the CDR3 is TGTGCCAGCAGCGTAGGGGACAGCCCCTGGGAGACCCAGTACTTC. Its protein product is CASSVGDSPWETQYF.

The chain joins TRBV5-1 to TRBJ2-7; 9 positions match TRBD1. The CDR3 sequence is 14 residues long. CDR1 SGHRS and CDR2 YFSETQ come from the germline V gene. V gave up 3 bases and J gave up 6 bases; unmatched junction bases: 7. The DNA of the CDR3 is TGCGCCAGCAGCTCCGGACAGGGGTTGGGCGAGCAGTACTTC. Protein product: CASSSGQGLGEQYF.

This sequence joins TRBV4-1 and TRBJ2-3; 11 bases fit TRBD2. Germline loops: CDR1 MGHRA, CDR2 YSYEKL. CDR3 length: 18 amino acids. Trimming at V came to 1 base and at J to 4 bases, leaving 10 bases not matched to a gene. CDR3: CASSQGMALAGASDTQYF. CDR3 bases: TGCGCCAGCAGCCAAGGGATGGCACTAGCGGGAGCCTCAGATACGCAGTATTTT.

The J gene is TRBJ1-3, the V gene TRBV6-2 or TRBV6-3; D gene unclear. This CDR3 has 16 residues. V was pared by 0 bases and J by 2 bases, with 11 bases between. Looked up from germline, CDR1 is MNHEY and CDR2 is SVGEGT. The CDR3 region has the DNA TGTGCCAGCAGTTACTCTGCTCCCGGGGCTGGAAACACCATATATTTT. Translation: CASSYSAPGAGNTIYF.

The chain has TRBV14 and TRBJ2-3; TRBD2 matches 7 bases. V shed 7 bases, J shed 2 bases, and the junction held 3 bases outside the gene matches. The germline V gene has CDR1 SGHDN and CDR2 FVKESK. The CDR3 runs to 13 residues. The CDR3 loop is CASTGGFTDTQYF. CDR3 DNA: TGTGCCAGCACGGGGGGATTCACAGATACGCAGTATTTT.

Here the CDR3 DNA reads TGCAGCGTTGAAGATGTAAGGGGGATGGATGGCTACACCTTC. It specifies CSVEDVRGMDGYTF. J is TRBJ1-2 and V is TRBV29-1; D may be TRBD1 (6 bases). The V and J ends lost 0 bases and 6 bases respectively, with 14 bases between them. Germline V lookup: CDR1 SQVTM, CDR2 ANQGSEA. The CDR3 runs to 14 residues.

CDR3 bases: TGTGCCAGCAGCGCACAGGGGGGGACTGAAGCTTTCTTT. It specifies CASSAQGGTEAFF. The J gene is TRBJ1-1, the V gene TRBV9, with TRBD1 identical over 8 bases. Germline CDR1 reads SGDLS; CDR2 reads YYNGEE. The CDR3 runs 13 residues. Trimming took 3 bases from V and 5 from J; bases not matched to a gene: 3.

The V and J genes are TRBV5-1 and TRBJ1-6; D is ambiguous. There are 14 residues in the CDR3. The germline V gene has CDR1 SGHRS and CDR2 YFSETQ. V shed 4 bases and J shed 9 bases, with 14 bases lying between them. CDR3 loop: CASSPRGGSSPLHF. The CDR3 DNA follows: TGCGCCAGCAGCCCGCGGGGTGGCAGTTCACCCCTCCACTTT.

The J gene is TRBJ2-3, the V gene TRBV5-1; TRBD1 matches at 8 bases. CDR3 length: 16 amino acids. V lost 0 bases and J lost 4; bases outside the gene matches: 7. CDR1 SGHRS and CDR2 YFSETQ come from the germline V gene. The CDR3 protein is CASSLGAGGEADTQYF. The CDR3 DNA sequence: TGCGCCAGCAGCTTGGGGGCAGGGGGCGAAGCAGATACGCAGTATTTT.

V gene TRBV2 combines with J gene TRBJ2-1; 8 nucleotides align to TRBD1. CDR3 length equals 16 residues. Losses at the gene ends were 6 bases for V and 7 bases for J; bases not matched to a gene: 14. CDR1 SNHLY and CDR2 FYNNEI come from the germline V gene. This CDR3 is CASSAWTGWVRNEQFF. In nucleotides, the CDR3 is TGTGCCAGCAGCGCCTGGACAGGGTGGGTCCGGAATGAGCAGTTCTTC.

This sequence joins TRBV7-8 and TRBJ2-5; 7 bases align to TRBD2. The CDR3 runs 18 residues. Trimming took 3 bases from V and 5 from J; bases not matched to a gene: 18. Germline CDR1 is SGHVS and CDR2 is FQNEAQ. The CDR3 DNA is TGTGCCAGCAGCTTGGCGGGAGCGGGACCCACCATGGCGGAGACCCAGTACTTC. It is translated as CASSLAGAGPTMAETQYF.

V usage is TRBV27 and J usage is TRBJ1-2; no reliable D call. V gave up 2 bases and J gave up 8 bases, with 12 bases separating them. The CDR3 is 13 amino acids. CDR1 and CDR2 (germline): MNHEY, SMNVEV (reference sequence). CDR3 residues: CASSLRGLGGYTF. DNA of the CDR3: TGTGCCAGCAGTTTACGGGGTCTAGGGGGCTACACCTTC.